Detailed here is one T cell receptor (beta chain). What it recognizes is unknown. This sample is drawn from a study of T cell responses to AZD1222 COVID-19 vaccine. Notes on the study in general: Nearly half of the spike-specific TCRs reportedly recognize variant regions that carry no mutations. Repertoires in all cases were sampled only once the peak T cell response had passed. Spike was spanned by vaccine-associated CD4 TCRs, with dominance at 160-218 and 743-854.

Profiled with immunoSEQ multiplex PCR; TCRdb holds only in-frame clones, not every one. The repertoire holds nearly 200,000 clones, with 80% to 95% as singletons. V gave up 5 bases and J gave up 8 bases, with 12 bases separating them. Germline V CDR1 and CDR2: SGHAT, FQNNGV. The CDR3 covers 13 residues. This sample comprised peripheral blood, obtained 28 days after the second AZD1222 dose. This chain uses TRBV11-2 with TRBJ2-2; D may be TRBD1 (5 bases). This receptor was obtained from an adult who received the AZD1222 COVID-19 vaccine. Here the CDR3 reads CASSPNSGGELFF. Written as DNA, the CDR3 is TGTGCCAGCAGCCCCAACTCAGGGGGGGAGCTGTTTTTT.